This TCR beta chain appears in the sequencing data of a study of graft-versus-host responses after intestinal transplantation. Some clones are missing from TCRdb's copy, which holds only in-frame ones; the method was immunoSEQ multiplex PCR. The table has 7,000 to 8,500 clones, around 93% seen once. This CDR3 has 16 residues. Germline V gene sequence: CDR1 MGHRA, CDR2 YSYEKL. Losses at the gene ends were 1 base for V and 0 bases for J; bases not matched to a gene: 2. The receptor was isolated from a human patient who received an intestinal transplant, so some T cells may come from the graft donor. The sequencing used PBMCs, collected approximately 32 days after intestinal transplant. The rearrangement joins TRBV4-1 to TRBJ2-7; TRBD2 aligns across 11 bases. CDR3 sequence: CASSQGLAGISYEQYF. CDR3 nucleotides: TGCGCCAGCAGCCAAGGACTAGCGGGGATCTCCTACGAGCAGTACTTC.